This TCR beta chain originates from a study of blood T cell repertoires in COVID-19. Original data processing: Amplification from reference gene primers served as the basis for estimated nucleated cell counts. Clones were read by immunoSEQ multiplex PCR, and TCRdb kept only the in-frame ones, dropping some. The D gene and trimming were derived from the DNA, and the V and J assignments and clone size from that table. The sample lists 40,000 or so clones; about nine tenths were seen once. What was sequenced was peripheral blood. This receptor was identified in a middle-aged man with active COVID-19.

CDR3 bases: TGCGCCAGCAGCCAAGACCAGGGTAAAGGCTATGGCTACACCTTC. Its protein product is CASSQDQGKGYGYTF. This chain uses TRBV4-1 with TRBJ1-2; perhaps TRBD1 as D (5 bases). Looked up from germline, CDR1 is MGHRA and CDR2 is YSYEKL. The CDR3 consists of 15 residues. Trimming removed 0 bases from V and 4 bases from J, with 12 bases in between.